This T cell receptor (beta chain) was sequenced for a study of metastatic and nonmetastatic thyroid tumors. No treatment had been given to any patient before thyroid surgery. The study's findings and limits: TCR beta diversity was reportedly significantly higher in malignant thyroid tumors than benign nodules, in blood and tumor.

Via MiXCR, TCRdb re-called the PCR reads. Counted here are under 95,000 clones, 8% to 9.5% occurring once; the ten biggest clones make up roughly 10%. The CDR3 sequence is 15 residues long. Germline V gives CDR1 LNHNV, CDR2 YYDKDF (reference sequence). V was trimmed by 5 bases and J by 1 base, leaving 9 bases between them. This clone was seen many times. Antigen: not known. This clonotype was obtained from a female donor with papillary thyroid cancer or a benign thyroid nodule (not recorded which). Some clones in this sample may be carry-over from other donors' samples. Sequencing used blood. J is TRBJ2-6 and V is TRBV15; no reliable D call. The CDR3 DNA reads TGTGCCACCAGCCCCGGAACTTCTGGGGCCAACGTCCTGACTTTC. This encodes CATSPGTSGANVLTF.